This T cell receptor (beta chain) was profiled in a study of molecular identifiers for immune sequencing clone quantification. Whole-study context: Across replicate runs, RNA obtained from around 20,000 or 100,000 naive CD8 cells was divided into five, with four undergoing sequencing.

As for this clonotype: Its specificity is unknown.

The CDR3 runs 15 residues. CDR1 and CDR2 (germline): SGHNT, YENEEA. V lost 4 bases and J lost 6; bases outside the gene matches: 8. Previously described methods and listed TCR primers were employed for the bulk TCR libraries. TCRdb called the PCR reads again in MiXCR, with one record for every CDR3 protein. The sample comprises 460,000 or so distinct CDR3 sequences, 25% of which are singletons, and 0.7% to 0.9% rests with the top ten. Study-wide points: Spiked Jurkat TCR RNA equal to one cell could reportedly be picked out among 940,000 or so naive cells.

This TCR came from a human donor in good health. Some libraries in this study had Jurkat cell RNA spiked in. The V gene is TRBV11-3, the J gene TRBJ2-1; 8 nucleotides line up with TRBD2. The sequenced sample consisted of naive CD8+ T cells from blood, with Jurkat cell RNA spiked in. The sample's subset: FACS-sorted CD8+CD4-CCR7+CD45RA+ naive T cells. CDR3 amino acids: CASSSRLATANEQFF. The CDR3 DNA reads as TGTGCCAGCAGCTCCCGACTAGCGACAGCCAATGAGCAGTTCTTC.